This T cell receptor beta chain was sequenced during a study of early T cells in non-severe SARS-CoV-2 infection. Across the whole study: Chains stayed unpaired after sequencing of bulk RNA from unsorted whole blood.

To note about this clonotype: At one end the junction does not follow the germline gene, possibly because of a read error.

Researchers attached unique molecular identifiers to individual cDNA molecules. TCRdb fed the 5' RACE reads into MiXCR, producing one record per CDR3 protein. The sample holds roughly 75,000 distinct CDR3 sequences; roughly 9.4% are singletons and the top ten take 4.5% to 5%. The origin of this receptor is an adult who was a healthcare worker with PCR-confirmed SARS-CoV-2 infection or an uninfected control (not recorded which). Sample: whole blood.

This chain's CDR3 is CSASLNLQGPF. The CDR3 coding sequence is TGCAGTGCTAGCTTAAACCTACAGGGACCCTTC. The rearrangement uses TRBV20-1 and TRBJ1-2; maybe TRBD1 (6 bases). The CDR3 is 11 amino acids. Germline V lookup: CDR1 DFQATT, CDR2 SNEGSKA (reference sequence).